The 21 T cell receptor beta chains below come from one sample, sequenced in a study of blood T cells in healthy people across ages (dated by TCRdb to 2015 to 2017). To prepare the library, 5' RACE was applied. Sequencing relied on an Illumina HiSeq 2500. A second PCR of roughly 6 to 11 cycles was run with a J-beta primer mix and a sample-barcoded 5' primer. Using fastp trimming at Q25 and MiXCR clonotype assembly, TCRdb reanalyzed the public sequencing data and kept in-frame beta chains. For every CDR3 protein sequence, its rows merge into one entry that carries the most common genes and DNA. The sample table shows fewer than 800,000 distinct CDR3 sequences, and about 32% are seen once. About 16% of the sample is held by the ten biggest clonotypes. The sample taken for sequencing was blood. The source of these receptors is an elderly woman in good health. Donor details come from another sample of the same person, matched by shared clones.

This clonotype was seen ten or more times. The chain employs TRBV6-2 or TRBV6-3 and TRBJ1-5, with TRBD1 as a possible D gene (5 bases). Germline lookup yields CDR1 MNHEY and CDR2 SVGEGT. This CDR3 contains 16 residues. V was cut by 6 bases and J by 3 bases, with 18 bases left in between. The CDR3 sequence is CASSPSVGGDNQPQHF. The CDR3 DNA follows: TGTGCCAGCAGCCCATCCGTTGGGGGGGACAATCAGCCCCAGCATTTT.

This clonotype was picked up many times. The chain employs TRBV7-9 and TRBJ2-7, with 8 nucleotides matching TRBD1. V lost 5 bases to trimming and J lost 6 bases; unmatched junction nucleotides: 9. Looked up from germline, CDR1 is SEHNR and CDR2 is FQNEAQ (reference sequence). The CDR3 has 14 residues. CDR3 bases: TGTGCCAGCAGCCCCTCAGGGGGCCAAGGCGAGCAGTACTTC. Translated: CASSPSGGQGEQYF.

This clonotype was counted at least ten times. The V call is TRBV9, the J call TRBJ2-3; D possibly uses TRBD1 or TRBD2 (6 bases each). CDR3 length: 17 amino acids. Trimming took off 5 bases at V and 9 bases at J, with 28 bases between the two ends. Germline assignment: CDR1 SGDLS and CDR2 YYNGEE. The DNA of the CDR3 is TGTGCCAGCAGTGATCCCGCAGGGGACTCCTTATTCGACACGCAGTATTTT. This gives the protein CASSDPAGDSLFDTQYF.

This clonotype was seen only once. CDR3 nucleotide sequence: TGCAGCGTCGCCGTTCGGGTAGCGGGGGGTTCCTACGAGCAGTACTTC. Amino acid sequence: CSVAVRVAGGSYEQYF. The genes are TRBV29-1 and TRBJ2-7; 10 bases match TRBD2. The germline CDR1 and CDR2 sequences are SQVTM and ANQGSEA. This CDR3 spans 16 amino acids. Trimming removed 6 bases from V and 1 base from J; junction bases left unmatched: 12.

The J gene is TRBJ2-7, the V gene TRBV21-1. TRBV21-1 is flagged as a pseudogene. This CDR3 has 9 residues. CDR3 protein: CASRYEQYF. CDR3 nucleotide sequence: TGTGCCAGCCGATACGAGCAGTACTTC.

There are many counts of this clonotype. The CDR3 DNA reads TGTGCCAGCAGCGTACTAGCGGGGGCCAAGAATGAGCAGTTCTTC. Encoded protein: CASSVLAGAKNEQFF. The chain uses TRBV14 and TRBJ2-1; 11 positions agree with TRBD2. CDR1 is SGHDN and CDR2 is FVKESK in the germline V gene. The CDR3 has 15 residues. With V trimmed by 5 bases and J by 7 bases, 7 bases remained unmatched.

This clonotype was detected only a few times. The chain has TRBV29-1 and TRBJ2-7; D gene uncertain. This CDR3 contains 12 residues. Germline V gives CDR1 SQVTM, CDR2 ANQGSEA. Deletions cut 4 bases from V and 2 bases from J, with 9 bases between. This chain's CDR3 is CSVVVRTYEQYF. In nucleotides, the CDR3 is TGCAGCGTTGTGGTCAGAACCTACGAGCAGTACTTC.

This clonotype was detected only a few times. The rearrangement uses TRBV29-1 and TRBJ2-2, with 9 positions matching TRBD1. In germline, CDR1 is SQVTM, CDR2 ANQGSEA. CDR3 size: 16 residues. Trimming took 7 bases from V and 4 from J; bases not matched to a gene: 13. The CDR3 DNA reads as TGCAGCGCTGACGGGACAGGGCCCTCGAGCACCGGGGAGCTGTTTTTT. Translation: CSADGTGPSSTGELFF.

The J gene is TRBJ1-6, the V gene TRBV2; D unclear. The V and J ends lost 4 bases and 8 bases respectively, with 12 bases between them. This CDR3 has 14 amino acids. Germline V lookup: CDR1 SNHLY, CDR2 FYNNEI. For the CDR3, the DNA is TGTGCCAGCAGTGTTGTCAAGAACGATTCACCCCTCCACTTT. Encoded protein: CASSVVKNDSPLHF. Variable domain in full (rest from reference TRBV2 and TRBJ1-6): EPEVTQTPSHQVTQMGQEVILRCVPISNHLYFYWYRQILGQKVEFLVSFYNNEISEKSEIFDDQFSVERPDGSNFTLKIRSTKLEDSAMYFCASSVVKNDSPLHFGNGTRLTVT.

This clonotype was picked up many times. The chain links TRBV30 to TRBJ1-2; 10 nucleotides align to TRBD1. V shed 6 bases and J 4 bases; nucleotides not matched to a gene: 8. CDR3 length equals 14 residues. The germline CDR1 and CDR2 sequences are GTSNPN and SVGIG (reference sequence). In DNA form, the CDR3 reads TGTGCCTGTCAAAAGGACAGGGGGACCTATGGCTACACCTTC. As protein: CACQKDRGTYGYTF.

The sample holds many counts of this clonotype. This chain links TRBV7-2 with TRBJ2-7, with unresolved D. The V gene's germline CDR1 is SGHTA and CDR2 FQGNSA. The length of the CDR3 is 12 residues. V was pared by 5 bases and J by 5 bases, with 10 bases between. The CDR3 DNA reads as TGTGCCAGCAGCGCAAATCGGGACGAGCAGTACTTC. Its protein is CASSANRDEQYF.

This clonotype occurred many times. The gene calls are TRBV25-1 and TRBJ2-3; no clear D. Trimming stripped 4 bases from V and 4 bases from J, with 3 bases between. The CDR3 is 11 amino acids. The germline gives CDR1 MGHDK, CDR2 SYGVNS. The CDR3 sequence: CASSAADTQYF. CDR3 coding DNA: TGTGCCAGCAGTGCGGCAGATACGCAGTATTTT.

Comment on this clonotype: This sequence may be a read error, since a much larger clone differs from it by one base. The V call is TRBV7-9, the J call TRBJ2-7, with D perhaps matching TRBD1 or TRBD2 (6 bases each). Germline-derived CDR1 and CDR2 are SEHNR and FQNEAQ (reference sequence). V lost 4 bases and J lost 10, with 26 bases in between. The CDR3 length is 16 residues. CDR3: CASSSRDMPRKRAQYF. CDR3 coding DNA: TGTGCCAGCAGCTCGCGGGACATGCCGCGGAAAAGGGCCCAGTACTTC.

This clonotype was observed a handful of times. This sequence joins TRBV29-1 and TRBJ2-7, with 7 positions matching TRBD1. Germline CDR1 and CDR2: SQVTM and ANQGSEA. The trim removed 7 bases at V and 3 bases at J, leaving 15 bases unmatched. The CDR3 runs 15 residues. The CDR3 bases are TGCAGCGCTATCACGGACAGGAGCATAATCTACGAGCAGTACTTC. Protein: CSAITDRSIIYEQYF.

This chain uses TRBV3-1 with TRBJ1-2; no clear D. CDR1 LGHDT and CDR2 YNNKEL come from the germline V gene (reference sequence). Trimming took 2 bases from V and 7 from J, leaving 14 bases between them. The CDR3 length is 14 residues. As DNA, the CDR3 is TGTGCCAGCAGCCAATCGGGCCTCGGGATTGGCTACACCTTC. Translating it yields CASSQSGLGIGYTF.

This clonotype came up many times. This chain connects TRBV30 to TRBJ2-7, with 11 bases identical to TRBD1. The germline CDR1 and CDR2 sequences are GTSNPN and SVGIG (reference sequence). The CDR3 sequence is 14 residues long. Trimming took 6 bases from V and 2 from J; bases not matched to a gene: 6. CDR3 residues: CACRDRGDPYEQYF. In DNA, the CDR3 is TGTGCCTGCCGGGACAGGGGGGACCCCTACGAGCAGTACTTC. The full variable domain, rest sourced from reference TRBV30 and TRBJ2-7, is SQTIHQWPATLVQPVGSPLSLECTVEGTSNPNLYWYRQAAGRGLQLLFYSVGIGQISSEVPQNLSASRPQDRQFILSSKKLLLSDSGFYLCACRDRGDPYEQYFGPGTRLTVT.

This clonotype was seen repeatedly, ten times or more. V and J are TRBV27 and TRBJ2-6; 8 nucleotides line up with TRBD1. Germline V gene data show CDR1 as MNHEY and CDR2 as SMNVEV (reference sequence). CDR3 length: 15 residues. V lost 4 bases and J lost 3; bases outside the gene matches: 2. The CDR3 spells CASSSQGVGANVLTF. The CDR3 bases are TGTGCCAGCAGTTCACAGGGGGTTGGGGCCAACGTCCTGACTTTC. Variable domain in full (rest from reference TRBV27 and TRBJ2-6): EAQVTQNPRYLITVTGKKLTVTCSQNMNHEYMSWYRQDPGLGLRQIYYSMNVEVTDKGDVPEGYKVSRKEKRNFPLILESPSPNQTSLYFCASSSQGVGANVLTFGAGSRLTVL.

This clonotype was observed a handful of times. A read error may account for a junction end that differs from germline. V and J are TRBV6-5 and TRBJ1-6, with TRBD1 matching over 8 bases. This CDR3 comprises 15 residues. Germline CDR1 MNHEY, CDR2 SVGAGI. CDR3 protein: CATIPGGFYNSPRHF. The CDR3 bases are TGTGCCACCATTCCAGGGGGCTTCTATAATTCACCCCGCCACTTT.

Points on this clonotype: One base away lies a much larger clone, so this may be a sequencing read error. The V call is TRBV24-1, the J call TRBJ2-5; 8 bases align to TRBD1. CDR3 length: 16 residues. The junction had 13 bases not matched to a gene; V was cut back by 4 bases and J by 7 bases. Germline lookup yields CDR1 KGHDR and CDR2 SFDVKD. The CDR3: CATSDPRLGQGGTQYF. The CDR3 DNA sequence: TGTGCCACCAGTGACCCGAGACTCGGACAGGGAGGGACCCAGTACTTC.

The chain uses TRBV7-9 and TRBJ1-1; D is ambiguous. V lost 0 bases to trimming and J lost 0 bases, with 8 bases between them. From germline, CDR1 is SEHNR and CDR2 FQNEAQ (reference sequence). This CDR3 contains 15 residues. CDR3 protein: CASSLAGAMNTEAFF. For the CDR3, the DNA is TGTGCCAGCAGCTTAGCGGGAGCGATGAACACTGAAGCTTTCTTT.

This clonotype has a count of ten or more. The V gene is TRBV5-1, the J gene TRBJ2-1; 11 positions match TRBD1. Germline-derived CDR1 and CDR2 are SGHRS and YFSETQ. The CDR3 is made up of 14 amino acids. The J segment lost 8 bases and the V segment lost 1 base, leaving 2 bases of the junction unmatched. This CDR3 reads CASSLRTGGDEQFF. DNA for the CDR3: TGCGCCAGCAGCTTGCGGACAGGGGGCGATGAGCAGTTCTTC. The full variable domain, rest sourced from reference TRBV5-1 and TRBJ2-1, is KAGVTQTPRYLIKTRGQQVTLSCSPISGHRSVSWYQQTPGQGLQFLFEYFSETQRNKGNFPGRFSGRQFSNSRSEMNVSTLELGDSALYLCASSLRTGGDEQFFGPGTRLTVL.